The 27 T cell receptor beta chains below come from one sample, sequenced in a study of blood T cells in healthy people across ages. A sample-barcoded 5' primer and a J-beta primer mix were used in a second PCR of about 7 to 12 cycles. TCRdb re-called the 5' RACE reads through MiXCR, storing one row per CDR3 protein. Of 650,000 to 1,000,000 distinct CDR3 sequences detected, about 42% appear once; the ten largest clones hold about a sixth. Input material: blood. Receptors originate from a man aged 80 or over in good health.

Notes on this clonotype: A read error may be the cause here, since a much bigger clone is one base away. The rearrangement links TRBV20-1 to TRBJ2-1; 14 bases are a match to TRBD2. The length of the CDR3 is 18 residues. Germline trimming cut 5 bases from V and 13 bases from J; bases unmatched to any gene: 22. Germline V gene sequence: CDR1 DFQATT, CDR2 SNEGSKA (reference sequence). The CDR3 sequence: CSAPKWGLAGVRQETQFF. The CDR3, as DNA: TGCAGTGCTCCGAAGTGGGGACTAGCGGGAGTAAGGCAAGAGACCCAGTTCTTC.

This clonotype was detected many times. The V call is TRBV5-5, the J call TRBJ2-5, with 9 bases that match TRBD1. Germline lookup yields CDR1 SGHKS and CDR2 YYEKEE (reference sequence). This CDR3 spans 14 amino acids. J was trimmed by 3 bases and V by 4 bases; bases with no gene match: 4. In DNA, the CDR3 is TGTGCCAGCAGCCCCGGGGACAGGGAAGAGACCCAGTACTTC. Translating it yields CASSPGDREETQYF.

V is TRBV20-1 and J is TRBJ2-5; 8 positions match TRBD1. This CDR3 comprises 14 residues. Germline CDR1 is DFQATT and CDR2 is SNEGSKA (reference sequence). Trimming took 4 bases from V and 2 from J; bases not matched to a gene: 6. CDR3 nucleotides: TGCAGTGCTACTCGCAGGGGGCTTCAAGAGACCCAGTACTTC. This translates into CSATRRGLQETQYF.

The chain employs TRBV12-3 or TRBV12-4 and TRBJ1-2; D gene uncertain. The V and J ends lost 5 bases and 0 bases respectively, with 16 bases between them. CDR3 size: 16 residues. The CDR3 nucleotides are TGTGCCAGCAGTCACAAGATGACGGAAACTAACTATGGCTACACCTTC. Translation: CASSHKMTETNYGYTF.

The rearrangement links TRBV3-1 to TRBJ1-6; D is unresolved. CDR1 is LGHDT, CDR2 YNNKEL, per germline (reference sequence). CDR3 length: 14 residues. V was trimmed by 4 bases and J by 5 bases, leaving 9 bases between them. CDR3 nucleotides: TGTGCCAGCAGCCGGAGGTCTGATAATTCACCCCTCCACTTT. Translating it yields CASSRRSDNSPLHF.

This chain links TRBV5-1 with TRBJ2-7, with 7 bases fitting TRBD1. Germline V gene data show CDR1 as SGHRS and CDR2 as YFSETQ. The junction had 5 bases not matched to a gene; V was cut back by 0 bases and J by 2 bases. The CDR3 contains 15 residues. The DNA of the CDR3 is TGCGCCAGCAGCTTGGTAGGGGGCCCTACCTACGAGCAGTACTTC. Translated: CASSLVGGPTYEQYF. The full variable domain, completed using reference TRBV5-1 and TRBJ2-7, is KAGVTQTPRYLIKTRGQQVTLSCSPISGHRSVSWYQQTPGQGLQFLFEYFSETQRNKGNFPGRFSGRQFSNSRSEMNVSTLELGDSALYLCASSLVGGPTYEQYFGPGTRLTVT.

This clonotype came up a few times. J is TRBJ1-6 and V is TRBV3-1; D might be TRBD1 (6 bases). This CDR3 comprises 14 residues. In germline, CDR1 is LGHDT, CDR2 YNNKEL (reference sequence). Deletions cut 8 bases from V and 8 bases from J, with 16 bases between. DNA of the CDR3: TGTGCCAGCGGAAAGAGGGGGGAATATTCACCCCTCCACTTT. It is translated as CASGKRGEYSPLHF.

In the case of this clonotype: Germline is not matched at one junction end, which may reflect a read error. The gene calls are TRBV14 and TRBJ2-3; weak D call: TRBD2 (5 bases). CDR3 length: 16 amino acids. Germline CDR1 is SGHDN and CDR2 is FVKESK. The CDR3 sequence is CASGQDAGGSTDTQYF. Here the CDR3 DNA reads TGTGCCAGCGGCCAAGATGCGGGCGGGAGCACAGATACGCAGTATTTT.

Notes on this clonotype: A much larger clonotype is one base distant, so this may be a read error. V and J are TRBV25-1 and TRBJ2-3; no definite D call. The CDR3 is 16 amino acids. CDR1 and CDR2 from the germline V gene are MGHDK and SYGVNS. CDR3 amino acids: CANSEYKSMGTDTQYF. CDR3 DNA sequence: TGTGCCAACAGTGAATATAAAAGTATGGGGACAGATACGCAGTATTTT.

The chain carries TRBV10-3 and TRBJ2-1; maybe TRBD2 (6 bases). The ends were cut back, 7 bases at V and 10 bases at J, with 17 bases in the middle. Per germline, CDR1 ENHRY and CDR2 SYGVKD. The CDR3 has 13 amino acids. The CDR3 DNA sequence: TGTGCCATCATGGACTACAGCTCCTACGAGCAGTTCTTC. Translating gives CAIMDYSSYEQFF.

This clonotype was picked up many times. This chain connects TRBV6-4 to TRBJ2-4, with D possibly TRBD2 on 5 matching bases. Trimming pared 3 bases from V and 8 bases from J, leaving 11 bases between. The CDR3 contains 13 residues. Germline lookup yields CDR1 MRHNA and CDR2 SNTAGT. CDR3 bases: TGTGCCAGCAGTGAAGATCACGGGGACATTCAGTACTTC. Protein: CASSEDHGDIQYF.

CDR3 nucleotide sequence: TGTGCCAGCAGCTTAAAGGGCCCCCAGTTCGACTACACCTTC. This sequence encodes CASSLKGPQFDYTF. J is TRBJ1-2 and V is TRBV7-2; D unresolved. Germline CDR1 and CDR2: SGHTA and FQGNSA. The V and J ends lost 2 bases and 10 bases respectively, with 17 bases between them. This CDR3 is 14 amino acids long.

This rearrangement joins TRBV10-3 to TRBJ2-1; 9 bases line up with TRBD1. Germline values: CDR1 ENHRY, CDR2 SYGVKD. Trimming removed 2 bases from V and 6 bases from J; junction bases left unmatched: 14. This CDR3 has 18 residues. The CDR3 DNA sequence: TGTGCCATCAGTGAGCTGGGACGGACAGGGGTCGCGGTCAATGAGCAGTTCTTC. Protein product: CAISELGRTGVAVNEQFF.

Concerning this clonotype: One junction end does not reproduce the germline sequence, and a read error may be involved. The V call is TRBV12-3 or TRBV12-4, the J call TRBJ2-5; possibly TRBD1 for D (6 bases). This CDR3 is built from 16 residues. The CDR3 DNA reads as TGTGTCAGCAGTTTCGATTTCACAGGGTCCCAAGAGACCCAGTACTTC. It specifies CVSSFDFTGSQETQYF.

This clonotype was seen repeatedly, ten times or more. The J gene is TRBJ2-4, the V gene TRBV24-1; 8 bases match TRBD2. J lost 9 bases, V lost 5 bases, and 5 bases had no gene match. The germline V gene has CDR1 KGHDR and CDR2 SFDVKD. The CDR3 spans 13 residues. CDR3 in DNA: TGTGCCACCAGTGTCAGCGGGAGAGGCATTCAGTACTTC. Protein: CATSVSGRGIQYF.

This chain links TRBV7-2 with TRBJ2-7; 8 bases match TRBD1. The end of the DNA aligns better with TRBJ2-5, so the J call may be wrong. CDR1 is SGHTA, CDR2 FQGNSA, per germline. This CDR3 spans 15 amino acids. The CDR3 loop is CASSQKTGAGETQYF. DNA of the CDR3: TGTGCCAGCAGCCAAAAGACAGGGGCGGGGGAGACCCAGTACTTC.

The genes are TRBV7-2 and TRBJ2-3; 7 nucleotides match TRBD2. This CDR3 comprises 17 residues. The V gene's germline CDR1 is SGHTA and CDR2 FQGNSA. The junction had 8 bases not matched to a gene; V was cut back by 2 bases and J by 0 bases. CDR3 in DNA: TGTGCCAGCAGCTTAAGAGGAGGTAGCGGGAGCACAGATACGCAGTATTTT. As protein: CASSLRGGSGSTDTQYF. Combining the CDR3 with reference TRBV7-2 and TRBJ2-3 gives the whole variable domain GAGVSQSPSNKVTEKGKDVELRCDPISGHTALYWYRQSLGQGLEFLIYFQGNSAPDKSGLPSDRFSAERTGGSVSTLTIQRTQQEDSAVYLCASSLRGGSGSTDTQYFGPGTRLTVL.

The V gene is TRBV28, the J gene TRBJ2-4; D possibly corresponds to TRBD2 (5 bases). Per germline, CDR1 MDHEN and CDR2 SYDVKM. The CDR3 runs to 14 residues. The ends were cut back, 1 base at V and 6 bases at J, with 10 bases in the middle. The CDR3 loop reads CASSLSGNGNIQYF. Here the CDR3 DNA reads TGTGCCAGCAGTTTATCGGGGAACGGAAACATTCAGTACTTC. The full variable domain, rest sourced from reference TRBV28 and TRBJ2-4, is DVKVTQSSRYLVKRTGEKVFLECVQDMDHENMFWYRQDPGLGLRLIYFSYDVKMKEKGDIPEGYSVSREKKERFSLILESASTNQTSMYLCASSLSGNGNIQYFGAGTRLSVL.

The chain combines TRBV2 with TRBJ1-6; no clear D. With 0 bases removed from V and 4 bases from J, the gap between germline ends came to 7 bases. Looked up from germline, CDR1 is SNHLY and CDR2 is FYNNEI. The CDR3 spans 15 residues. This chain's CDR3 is CASSEAFGYNSPLHF. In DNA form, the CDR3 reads TGTGCCAGCAGTGAAGCGTTCGGTTATAATTCACCCCTCCACTTT.

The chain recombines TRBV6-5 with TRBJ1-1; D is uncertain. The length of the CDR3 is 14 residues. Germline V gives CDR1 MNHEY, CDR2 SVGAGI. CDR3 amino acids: CAAWPGRMNTEAFF. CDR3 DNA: TGTGCTGCATGGCCGGGCCGCATGAACACTGAAGCTTTCTTT.

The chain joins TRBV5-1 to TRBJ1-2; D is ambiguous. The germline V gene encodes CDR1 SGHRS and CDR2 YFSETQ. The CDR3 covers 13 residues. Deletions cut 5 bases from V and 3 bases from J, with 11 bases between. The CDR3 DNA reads TGCGCCAGCAGAGTCGAGCTTGACTATGGCTACACCTTC. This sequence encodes CASRVELDYGYTF.

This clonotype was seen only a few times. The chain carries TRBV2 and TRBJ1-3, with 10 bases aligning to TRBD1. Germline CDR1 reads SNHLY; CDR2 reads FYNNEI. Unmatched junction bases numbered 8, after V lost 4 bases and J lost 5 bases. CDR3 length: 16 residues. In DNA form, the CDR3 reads TGTGCCAGCAGTGTACGGACGACAGGGGGCCGAAACACCATATATTTT. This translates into CASSVRTTGGRNTIYF.

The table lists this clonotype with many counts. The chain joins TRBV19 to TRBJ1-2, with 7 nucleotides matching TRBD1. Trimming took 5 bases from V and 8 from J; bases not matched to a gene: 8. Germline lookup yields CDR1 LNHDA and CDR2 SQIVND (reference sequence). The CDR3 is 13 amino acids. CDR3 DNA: TGTGCCAGTAGTCCCAGACAGGGTCAAGGCTACACCTTC. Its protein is CASSPRQGQGYTF.

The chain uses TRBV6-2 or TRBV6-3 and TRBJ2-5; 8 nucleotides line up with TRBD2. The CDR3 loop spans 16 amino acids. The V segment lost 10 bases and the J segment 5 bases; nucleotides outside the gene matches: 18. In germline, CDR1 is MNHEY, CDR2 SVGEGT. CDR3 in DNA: TGTGCCACGAACGGTAGGGCGGGGGGTCTTTTGGAGACCCAGTACTTC. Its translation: CATNGRAGGLLETQYF.

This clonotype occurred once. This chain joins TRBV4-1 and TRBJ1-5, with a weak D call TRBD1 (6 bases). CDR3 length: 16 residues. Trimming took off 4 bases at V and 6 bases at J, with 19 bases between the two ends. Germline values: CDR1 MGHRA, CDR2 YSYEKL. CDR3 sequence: CASSPPLGATGQPQHF. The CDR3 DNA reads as TGCGCCAGCAGCCCCCCGTTGGGGGCAACTGGTCAGCCCCAGCATTTT.

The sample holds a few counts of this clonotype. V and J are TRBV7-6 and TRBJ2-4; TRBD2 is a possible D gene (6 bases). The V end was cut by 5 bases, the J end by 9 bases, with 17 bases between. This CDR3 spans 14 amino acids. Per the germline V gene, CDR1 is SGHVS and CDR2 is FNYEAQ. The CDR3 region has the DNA TGTGCCAGCAGCGAGGCGGGACTCCGCCGCATTCAGTACTTC. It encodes CASSEAGLRRIQYF.

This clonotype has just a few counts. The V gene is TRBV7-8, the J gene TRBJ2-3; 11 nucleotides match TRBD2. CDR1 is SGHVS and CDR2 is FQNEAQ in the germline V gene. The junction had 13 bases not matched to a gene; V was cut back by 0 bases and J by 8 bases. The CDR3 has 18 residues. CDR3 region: CASSLAPQGTSGGGTQYF. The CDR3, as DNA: TGTGCCAGCAGCTTAGCGCCCCAAGGGACTAGCGGTGGGGGTACGCAGTATTTT.